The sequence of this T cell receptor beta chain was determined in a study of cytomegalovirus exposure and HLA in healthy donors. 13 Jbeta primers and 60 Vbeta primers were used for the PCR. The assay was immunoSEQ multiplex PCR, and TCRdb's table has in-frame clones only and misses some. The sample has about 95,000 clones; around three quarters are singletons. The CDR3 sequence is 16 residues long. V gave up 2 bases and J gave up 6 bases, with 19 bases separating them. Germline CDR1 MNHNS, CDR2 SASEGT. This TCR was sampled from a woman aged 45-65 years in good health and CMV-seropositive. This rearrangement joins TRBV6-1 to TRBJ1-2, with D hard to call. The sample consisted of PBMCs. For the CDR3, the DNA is TGTGCCAGCAGTGAATTCTCCCCGTGGAGTACCGATGGCTACACCTTC. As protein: CASSEFSPWSTDGYTF.